The clone carrying this T cell receptor (beta chain) came up a few times. This specimen comes from a study of CD8+ T cells in alopecia areata. For the study at large: In an open-label trial, patients got 5 to 10 mg tofacitinib twice daily.

It was cDNA, reverse transcribed from extracted RNA, that served as the sequencing template. Measured with immunoSEQ multiplex PCR; TCRdb has only the in-frame clones, and not every one. The table lists 180,000 or so clones, approximately 50% of them singletons. Treatment indicated: oral pan-JAK inhibitor, 5-10 mg twice daily. Sorting of CD4+ and CD8+ T cells was performed on PBMCs. The CDR3 contains 15 residues. Germline lookup yields CDR1 SGHRS and CDR2 YFSETQ. With V trimmed by 2 bases and J by 6 bases, 9 bases remained unmatched. The material sequenced was CD8+ T cells sorted from blood, taken at roughly week 53, from a patient treated with tofacitinib. V is TRBV5-1 and J is TRBJ2-7; 9 bases are shared with TRBD1. This receptor was identified in a human donor with alopecia areata. This CDR3 reads CASSLRGQGPIEQYF. The CDR3 region has the DNA TGCGCCAGCAGCTTACGTGGACAGGGGCCCATCGAGCAGTACTTC.